The TCR beta chain under discussion was sequenced for a study of T cell responses to AZD1222 COVID-19 vaccine. The table lists this clone with a few counts. The CDR3 has 15 amino acids. CDR1 and CDR2 (germline): MGHRA, YSYEKL. The ends were cut back, 2 bases at V and 2 bases at J, with 12 bases in the middle. The table came from immunoSEQ multiplex PCR; TCRdb's copy has only in-frame clones and leaves some out. The sample contains 200,000 to 250,000 clones, roughly 94% of which appear only once. This receptor was identified in an adult who received the MenACWY meningococcal vaccine as a control. The material was peripheral blood, obtained 28 days after the second dose of the MenACWY control vaccine. V is TRBV4-1 and J is TRBJ1-2; weak D call: TRBD1 (6 bases). CDR3 sequence: CASSQPGQGNYGYTF. For the CDR3, the DNA is TGCGCCAGCAGCCAACCCGGCCAGGGGAACTATGGCTACACCTTC.